Listed here are 18 T cell receptor beta chains from one sample, sequenced in a study of T cell responses to AZD1222 COVID-19 vaccine. The repertoire was sequenced with immunoSEQ multiplex PCR; TCRdb's copy has only in-frame clones and lacks some. The data contain about 140,000 clones, less than 95% of them singletons. The specimen was peripheral blood, collected on day 0 of AZD1222 vaccination. These receptor sequences come from an adult in good health.

The chain has TRBV13 and TRBJ1-1; D uncertain. Deletions cut 2 bases from V and 7 bases from J, with 8 bases between. The CDR3 totals 12 residues. The germline V gene has CDR1 PRHDT and CDR2 FYEKMQ (reference sequence). This CDR3 is CASSLWGGEAFF. DNA for the CDR3: TGTGCCAGCAGCTTATGGGGAGGTGAAGCTTTCTTT.

Remarks on this clone: Other nucleotide sequences in the sample specify the same CDR3. The chain carries TRBV7-9 and TRBJ1-2; D unclear. The germline V gene has CDR1 SEHNR and CDR2 FQNEAQ (reference sequence). V lost 3 bases and J 4 bases, leaving 9 bases between the germline ends. The CDR3 runs 13 residues. CDR3 sequence reads: CASSLGQFYGYTF. CDR3 DNA: TGTGCCAGCAGCTTGGGCCAGTTCTATGGCTACACCTTC.

The chain is built from TRBV6-5 and TRBJ2-7; D possibly corresponds to TRBD1 (7 bases). The length of the CDR3 is 13 residues. From germline, CDR1 is MNHEY and CDR2 SVGAGI. V was shortened by 9 bases and J by 7 bases, with 19 bases between the two germline ends. CDR3 in DNA: TGTGCCAGTGTCAGGGGGGAGGAAGGGGAGCAGTACTTC. Amino acid sequence: CASVRGEEGEQYF.

The CDR3 spells CAIRRLAGNNEQFF. The CDR3 DNA sequence: TGTGCCATCAGAAGACTAGCGGGAAACAATGAGCAGTTCTTC. The chain combines TRBV10-3 with TRBJ2-1, with 11 bases fitting TRBD2. This CDR3 comprises 14 residues. Trimming removed 6 bases from V and 5 bases from J; junction bases left unmatched: 3. In germline, CDR1 is ENHRY, CDR2 SYGVKD.

The chain combines TRBV11-3 with TRBJ1-2; 11 bases agree with TRBD1. Germline V gene lookup returns CDR1 SGHNT and CDR2 YENEEA. The CDR3 is 16 amino acids. The V segment lost 2 bases and the J segment 0 bases; nucleotides outside the gene matches: 2. The CDR3 loop reads CASSLSGQGANYGYTF. The CDR3 DNA sequence: TGTGCCAGCAGCTTATCGGGACAGGGGGCTAACTATGGCTACACCTTC.

The gene calls are TRBV28 and TRBJ2-3; 10 bases map to TRBD2. The CDR3 contains 17 residues. Germline V gene data show CDR1 as MDHEN and CDR2 as SYDVKM. The trim removed 5 bases at V and 2 bases at J, leaving 10 bases unmatched. CDR3 sequence: CASSHTLAGDNTDTQYF. In DNA, the CDR3 is TGTGCCAGCAGTCACACTCTAGCGGGGGATAACACAGATACGCAGTATTTT. The full variable domain, in which reference TRBV28 and TRBJ2-3 provide the parts outside the CDR3, is DVKVTQSSRYLVKRTGEKVFLECVQDMDHENMFWYRQDPGLGLRLIYFSYDVKMKEKGDIPEGYSVSREKKERFSLILESASTNQTSMYLCASSHTLAGDNTDTQYFGPGTRLTVL.

With regard to this clone: Germline and junction disagree at one end, which may indicate a read error. The chain links TRBV11-3 to TRBJ1-1; D is unresolved. Germline V gives CDR1 SGHNT, CDR2 YENEEA. The CDR3 covers 14 residues. The CDR3 coding sequence is TGTGCCAGCAGCCTAGACGGCCCTTGGGCTGAAGCTTTCTTT. Translation: CASSLDGPWAEAFF.

This clone came up a few times. V is TRBV11-2 and J is TRBJ2-5; 10 nucleotides align to TRBD2. This CDR3 comprises 14 residues. Germline V gene sequence: CDR1 SGHAT, CDR2 FQNNGV. Trimming took 5 bases from V and 9 from J; bases not matched to a gene: 9. The CDR3 DNA reads as TGTGCCAGCAGCAGAGCGGGGGGGCTTGGGGCCCAGTACTTC. Translation: CASSRAGGLGAQYF. Together with reference TRBV11-2 and TRBJ2-5, the CDR3 gives the full variable domain: EAGVAQSPRYKIIEKRQSVAFWCNPISGHATLYWYQQILGQGPKLLIQFQNNGVVDDSQLPKDRFSAERLKGVDSTLKIQPAKLEDSAVYLCASSRAGGLGAQYFGPGTRLLVL.

The V gene is TRBV5-1, the J gene TRBJ2-6; the match to TRBD1 covers 7 bases. V shed 9 bases, J shed 0 bases, and the junction held 3 bases outside the gene matches. The CDR3 has 14 amino acids. CDR1 and CDR2 (germline): SGHRS, YFSETQ. CDR3 sequence (DNA): TGCGCCACCAGGGACAGCTCTGGGGCCAACGTCCTGACTTTC. Translating it yields CATRDSSGANVLTF.

The chain uses TRBV10-3 and TRBJ2-7, with 9 positions matching TRBD1. Trimming at V came to 10 bases and at J to 2 bases, leaving 3 bases not matched to a gene. The CDR3 loop spans 12 amino acids. Germline CDR1 ENHRY, CDR2 SYGVKD. The CDR3, as DNA: TGTGCCACCAGGACAGGGGCCTACGAGCAGTACTTC. Translated, it gives CATRTGAYEQYF.

Only one count was recorded for this clone. The chain combines TRBV15 with TRBJ2-7, with 8 bases aligning to TRBD1. Germline V gives CDR1 LNHNV, CDR2 YYDKDF (reference sequence). This CDR3 region has 14 residues. The junction had 2 bases not matched to a gene; V was cut back by 3 bases and J by 1 base. The CDR3 region is CATSSGQGSYEQYF. The DNA of the CDR3 is TGTGCCACCAGCAGCGGACAGGGATCCTACGAGCAGTACTTC.

V gene TRBV4-3 combines with J gene TRBJ2-5; D may be TRBD2 (7 bases). Germline V CDR1 and CDR2: LGHNA, YSLEER. The CDR3 loop spans 16 amino acids. Trimming removed 0 bases from V and 5 bases from J, with 16 bases in between. CDR3 residues: CASSQDRGAGLETQYF. The CDR3 region has the DNA TGCGCCAGCAGCCAAGATCGGGGGGCTGGGTTGGAGACCCAGTACTTC.

The chain employs TRBV15 and TRBJ2-7, with a tentative D call TRBD1 (5 bases). Germline CDR1 reads LNHNV; CDR2 reads YYDKDF (reference sequence). Trimming removed 1 base from V and 3 bases from J, with 7 bases in between. The CDR3 totals 13 residues. This CDR3 reads CATSRGQLYEQYF. The CDR3 region has the DNA TGTGCCACCAGCAGAGGACAGCTCTACGAGCAGTACTTC.

The V gene is TRBV28, the J gene TRBJ2-1; the D gene is possibly TRBD2 (6 bases). V gave up 3 bases and J gave up 6 bases, with 12 bases separating them. The length of the CDR3 is 14 residues. CDR1 MDHEN and CDR2 SYDVKM come from the germline V gene. CDR3 region: CASSFVPGGNEQFF. CDR3 coding DNA: TGTGCCAGCAGTTTTGTCCCCGGGGGCAATGAGCAGTTCTTC.

The chain recombines TRBV10-2 with TRBJ2-7; D remains unclear. CDR3 length: 11 amino acids. V shed 4 bases and J shed 3 bases, with 4 bases lying between them. Germline assignment: CDR1 WSHSY and CDR2 SAAADI. CDR3 region: CASSASYEQYF. In nucleotides, the CDR3 is TGCGCCAGCAGTGCTAGCTACGAGCAGTACTTC.

The V call is TRBV15, the J call TRBJ2-7, with D perhaps matching TRBD1 (5 bases). Trimming cost V 3 bases and J 2 bases, with 14 bases left between them. The germline V gene has CDR1 LNHNV and CDR2 YYDKDF (reference sequence). The CDR3 loop spans 15 amino acids. In DNA form, the CDR3 reads TGTGCCACCAGCAGGCCTAGGGGCGGAGCCTACGAGCAGTACTTC. Its protein is CATSRPRGGAYEQYF.

The chain couples TRBV19 to TRBJ2-1; D unclear. Germline V gene data show CDR1 as LNHDA and CDR2 as SQIVND (reference sequence). The CDR3 has 12 amino acids. Trimming pared 3 bases from V and 8 bases from J, leaving 8 bases between. CDR3 in DNA: TGTGCCAGTAGTATGAGAAGCGATGAGCAGTTCTTC. The encoded protein is CASSMRSDEQFF.

This chain uses TRBV4-1 with TRBJ1-4; D remains ambiguous. Germline V gene lookup returns CDR1 MGHRA and CDR2 YSYEKL. Between the trimmed V and J ends, which lost 4 bases and 7 bases, there was a span of 16 bases. This CDR3 has 15 amino acids. This chain's CDR3 is CASSPPGLRGEKLFF. CDR3 DNA: TGCGCCAGCAGCCCTCCGGGCCTTCGGGGTGAAAAACTGTTTTTT.